This T cell receptor beta chain was captured in a study of response to subunit inactivated influenza vaccine. Using its own MiXCR run on the RT-PCR reads, TCRdb lists one record per CDR3 protein. The profile shows under 200,000 distinct CDR3 sequences, 11% of them singletons. The germline V gene encodes CDR1 SGHRS and CDR2 YFSETQ. The CDR3 is 15 amino acids. V was shortened by 1 base and J by 2 bases, with 12 bases between the two germline ends. The receptor was derived from a man aged 50-60 years who received an inactivated influenza vaccine. The source was non-naive T cells sorted from PBMCs, collected roughly 45 days after vaccination. This chain links TRBV5-1 with TRBJ1-1; D is uncertain. The CDR3 reads CASSLSASQNTEAFF. For the CDR3, the DNA is TGCGCCAGCAGCTTGTCCGCAAGCCAAAACACTGAAGCTTTCTTT.